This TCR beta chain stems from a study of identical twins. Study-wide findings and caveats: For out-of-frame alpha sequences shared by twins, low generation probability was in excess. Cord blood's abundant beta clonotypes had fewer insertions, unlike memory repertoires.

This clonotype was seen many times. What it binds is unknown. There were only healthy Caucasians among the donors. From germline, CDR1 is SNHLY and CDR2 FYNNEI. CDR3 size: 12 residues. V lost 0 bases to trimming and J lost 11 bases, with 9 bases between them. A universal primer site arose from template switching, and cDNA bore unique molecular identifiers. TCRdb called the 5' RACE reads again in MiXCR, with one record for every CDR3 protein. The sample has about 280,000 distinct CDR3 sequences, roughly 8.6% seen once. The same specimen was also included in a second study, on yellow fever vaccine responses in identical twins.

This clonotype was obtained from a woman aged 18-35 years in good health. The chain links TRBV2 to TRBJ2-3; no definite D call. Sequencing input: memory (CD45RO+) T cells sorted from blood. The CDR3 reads CASSEARNRQYF. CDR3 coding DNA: TGTGCCAGCAGTGAAGCGCGTAACCGGCAGTATTTT.